The rows below give T cell receptor beta chains drawn from one sample of a study of graft-versus-host responses after intestinal transplantation. Profiling relied on immunoSEQ multiplex PCR, and the TCRdb table lists in-frame clones only, not all of them. The sample includes fewer than 150,000 clones, more than 80% of them seen just once. No antigens are known for them. The sample here was unstimulated CD4+ T cells sorted from spleen or lymph node cells, taken before intestinal transplant. The receptors were gathered from a human donor who received an intestinal transplant. The CDR3 runs from the conserved cysteine through the conserved F or W. D genes are given only for firm matches. Not all rows give a size; the values are once, few, many and, for expanded clones, a class.

d_gene: .; j_gene: TRBJ2-5; abundance: .; v_gene: TRBV11-2; CDR3aa: CASSGADTSTTQYF; CDR3nt: TGTGCCAGCAGCGGAGCGGACACCTCCACGACCCAGTACTTC
d_gene: .; j_gene: TRBJ1-1; abundance: .; v_gene: TRBV27; CDR3aa: CASSLNRVNTEAFF; CDR3nt: TGTGCCAGCAGTTTAAACAGGGTGAACACTGAAGCTTTCTTT
d_gene: .; j_gene: TRBJ1-1; abundance: .; v_gene: TRBV6-5; CDR3aa: CASSYSQGGVTEAFF; CDR3nt: TGTGCCAGCAGTTACAGCCAGGGAGGGGTTACTGAAGCTTTCTTT
d_gene: .; j_gene: TRBJ2-1; abundance: .; v_gene: TRBV7-9; CDR3aa: CASSFAVGVVNEQFF; CDR3nt: TGTGCCAGCAGCTTTGCGGTGGGGGTAGTCAATGAGCAGTTCTTC
d_gene: .; j_gene: TRBJ1-1; abundance: .; v_gene: TRBV6-6; CDR3aa: CASSPPGNNANTEAFF; CDR3nt: TGTGCCAGCAGCCCTCCCGGGAATAACGCCAACACTGAAGCTTTCTTT
d_gene: TRBD1; j_gene: TRBJ1-2; abundance: .; v_gene: TRBV19; CDR3aa: CASSMLPGQADLGYTF; CDR3nt: TGTGCCAGTAGTATGCTTCCGGGACAGGCGGATCTTGGCTACACCTTC
d_gene: TRBD2; j_gene: TRBJ2-3; abundance: .; v_gene: TRBV7-9; CDR3aa: CASSLMLAGGLSTDTQYF; CDR3nt: TGTGCCAGCAGCTTAATGCTAGCGGGGGGTCTAAGCACAGATACGCAGTATTTT
d_gene: TRBD2; j_gene: TRBJ2-3; abundance: .; v_gene: TRBV10-3; CDR3aa: CAISGGGGNTDTQYF; CDR3nt: TGTGCCATCAGTGGTGGGGGGGGAAACACAGATACGCAGTATTTT
d_gene: TRBD1; j_gene: TRBJ1-1; abundance: .; v_gene: TRBV6-1; CDR3aa: CASSPYRGFTEAFF; CDR3nt: TGTGCCAGCAGCCCCTACAGGGGCTTCACTGAAGCTTTCTTT
d_gene: .; j_gene: TRBJ2-1; abundance: .; v_gene: TRBV5-1; CDR3aa: CASSLRTGSDNEQFF; CDR3nt: TGCGCCAGCAGCTTAAGAACAGGGTCGGACAATGAGCAGTTCTTC
d_gene: .; j_gene: TRBJ1-1; abundance: .; v_gene: TRBV14; CDR3aa: CASSQELLGRAWMNTEAFF; CDR3nt: TGTGCCAGCAGCCAAGAATTGTTGGGCAGAGCATGGATGAACACTGAAGCTTTCTTT
d_gene: .; j_gene: TRBJ1-3; abundance: .; v_gene: TRBV5-4; CDR3aa: CASSLTTGTGRNTIYF; CDR3nt: TGTGCCAGCAGCCTGACTACAGGCACAGGGAGAAACACCATATATTTT
d_gene: .; j_gene: TRBJ1-5; abundance: .; v_gene: TRBV19; CDR3aa: CASRVARFSLNQPQHF; CDR3nt: TGTGCCAGTAGGGTTGCGAGGTTCAGTTTAAATCAGCCCCAGCATTTT
d_gene: .; j_gene: TRBJ1-3; abundance: .; v_gene: TRBV11-2; CDR3aa: CASSLEGYGTPGNTIYF; CDR3nt: TGTGCCAGCAGCTTAGAGGGGTACGGGACTCCTGGAAACACCATATATTTT
d_gene: TRBD1; j_gene: TRBJ1-2; abundance: .; v_gene: TRBV29-1; CDR3aa: CSVAKTGAPSGYTF; CDR3nt: TGCAGCGTTGCCAAGACAGGGGCCCCCTCCGGCTACACCTTC
d_gene: TRBD2; j_gene: TRBJ2-7; abundance: .; v_gene: TRBV27; CDR3aa: CASSLKAGNSYEQYF; CDR3nt: TGTGCCAGCAGTTTAAAAGCGGGGAACTCCTACGAGCAGTACTTC
d_gene: .; j_gene: TRBJ2-3; abundance: .; v_gene: TRBV6-1; CDR3aa: CASSEGWTKEGRTQYF; CDR3nt: TGTGCCAGCAGTGAAGGTTGGACAAAAGAAGGGCGTACGCAGTATTTT
d_gene: .; j_gene: TRBJ2-7; abundance: .; v_gene: TRBV4-1; CDR3aa: CASSQEERRTYEQYF; CDR3nt: TGCGCCAGCAGCCAAGAGGAAAGGAGAACCTACGAGCAGTACTTC
d_gene: TRBD1; j_gene: TRBJ2-5; abundance: once; v_gene: TRBV7-8; CDR3aa: CASSPGQTETQYF; CDR3nt: TGTGCCAGCAGCCCGGGACAGACGGAGACCCAGTACTTC
d_gene: TRBD1; j_gene: TRBJ2-7; abundance: .; v_gene: TRBV5-1; CDR3aa: CASSAYRGAYEQYF; CDR3nt: TGCGCCAGCAGCGCCTACAGGGGGGCCTACGAGCAGTACTTC
d_gene: .; j_gene: TRBJ1-2; abundance: .; v_gene: TRBV13; CDR3aa: CASSLGPGRRGRLNGYTF; CDR3nt: TGTGCCAGCAGCTTAGGTCCGGGACGACGTGGCAGGTTGAACGGCTACACCTTC
d_gene: TRBD1; j_gene: TRBJ1-2; abundance: .; v_gene: TRBV11-2; CDR3aa: CASSPDRDYGYTF; CDR3nt: TGTGCCAGCAGCCCCGACAGGGACTATGGCTACACCTTC
d_gene: .; j_gene: TRBJ1-2; abundance: .; v_gene: TRBV30; CDR3aa: CAWSRAFWQGNYGYTF; CDR3nt: TGTGCCTGGAGTAGAGCATTTTGGCAGGGGAACTATGGCTACACCTTC
d_gene: TRBD2; j_gene: TRBJ2-1; abundance: once; v_gene: TRBV5-1; CDR3aa: CASSNFPGLAGMNEQFF; CDR3nt: TGCGCCAGCAGCAACTTTCCCGGCCTAGCGGGGATGAATGAGCAGTTCTTC
d_gene: TRBD2; j_gene: TRBJ2-2; abundance: .; v_gene: TRBV4-2; CDR3aa: CASSQEVAGGPGELFF; CDR3nt: TGTGCCAGCAGCCAAGAAGTAGCGGGGGGGCCCGGGGAGCTGTTTTTT
d_gene: TRBD1; j_gene: TRBJ2-5; abundance: .; v_gene: TRBV4-2; CDR3aa: CASSQEDRGQETQYF; CDR3nt: TGTGCCAGCAGCCAAGAGGACAGGGGGCAAGAGACCCAGTACTTC
d_gene: TRBD1; j_gene: TRBJ2-3; abundance: .; v_gene: TRBV5-5; CDR3aa: CASLKTGGRTDTQYF; CDR3nt: TGTGCCAGCCTCAAAACAGGGGGCCGAACAGATACGCAGTATTTT
d_gene: TRBD2; j_gene: TRBJ2-3; abundance: few; v_gene: TRBV12-5; CDR3aa: CASGPPGQRGGTDTQYF; CDR3nt: TGTGCTAGTGGTCCCCCTGGGCAGCGGGGGGGCACAGATACGCAGTATTTT
d_gene: .; j_gene: TRBJ2-5; abundance: .; v_gene: TRBV18; CDR3aa: CASSPTAGQETQYF; CDR3nt: TGTGCCAGCTCACCGACGGCAGGCCAAGAGACCCAGTACTTC
d_gene: .; j_gene: TRBJ2-3; abundance: .; v_gene: TRBV5-1; CDR3aa: CASTLGVGGWGTDTQYF; CDR3nt: TGCGCCAGCACCCTTGGTGTCGGGGGTTGGGGCACAGATACGCAGTATTTT
d_gene: .; j_gene: TRBJ2-7; abundance: once; v_gene: TRBV5-6; CDR3aa: CASSFGGEQYF; CDR3nt: TGTGCCAGCAGCTTTGGAGGGGAGCAGTACTTC
d_gene: .; j_gene: TRBJ1-3; abundance: .; v_gene: TRBV9; CDR3aa: CASSVEGHGRGNTIYF; CDR3nt: TGTGCCAGCAGCGTAGAAGGACACGGACGGGGAAACACCATATATTTT
d_gene: .; j_gene: TRBJ1-3; abundance: .; v_gene: TRBV6-1; CDR3aa: CASNLRTASGNTIYF; CDR3nt: TGTGCCAGCAATCTCCGGACAGCCTCTGGAAACACCATATATTTT
d_gene: .; j_gene: TRBJ2-1; abundance: .; v_gene: TRBV15; CDR3aa: CATSRDYRRMSSYNEQFF; CDR3nt: TGTGCCACCAGCAGAGATTACCGTCGGATGAGCTCCTACAATGAGCAGTTCTTC
d_gene: .; j_gene: TRBJ2-2; abundance: .; v_gene: TRBV6-4; CDR3aa: CASSEGWNTGELFF; CDR3nt: TGTGCCAGCAGTGAAGGTTGGAACACCGGGGAGCTGTTTTTT
d_gene: .; j_gene: TRBJ2-7; abundance: .; v_gene: TRBV10-2; CDR3aa: CASSEFPRHVGGIHEQYF; CDR3nt: TGCGCCAGCAGTGAGTTCCCCCGCCACGTAGGCGGAATCCACGAGCAGTACTTC
d_gene: .; j_gene: TRBJ1-2; abundance: .; v_gene: TRBV6-1; CDR3aa: CASSTGARIYGYTF; CDR3nt: TGTGCCAGCAGCACCGGGGCCCGCATATATGGCTACACCTTC
d_gene: TRBD1; j_gene: TRBJ2-7; abundance: .; v_gene: TRBV18; CDR3aa: CASSRGTGDTYEQYF; CDR3nt: TGTGCCAGCTCACGGGGGACAGGGGATACCTACGAGCAGTACTTC
d_gene: TRBD1; j_gene: TRBJ1-5; abundance: .; v_gene: TRBV11-2; CDR3aa: CASSFGGTASNQPQHF; CDR3nt: TGTGCCAGCAGCTTTGGGGGGACAGCTTCCAATCAGCCCCAGCATTTT
d_gene: .; j_gene: TRBJ2-4; abundance: .; v_gene: TRBV4-1; CDR3aa: CASSLSWEVAKNIQYF; CDR3nt: TGCGCCAGCAGCCTCAGTTGGGAGGTGGCCAAAAACATTCAGTACTTC
d_gene: .; j_gene: TRBJ2-5; abundance: .; v_gene: TRBV20-1; CDR3aa: CSASRGEDQYF; CDR3nt: TGCAGTGCTAGTAGGGGGGAGGACCAGTACTTC
d_gene: .; j_gene: TRBJ1-6; abundance: .; v_gene: TRBV10-3; CDR3aa: CAINGQLNSPLHF; CDR3nt: TGTGCCATCAATGGACAGTTAAATTCACCCCTCCACTTT
d_gene: TRBD1; j_gene: TRBJ1-3; abundance: .; v_gene: TRBV6-1; CDR3aa: CASSEGDRAGNTIYF; CDR3nt: TGTGCCAGCAGTGAGGGGGACAGGGCTGGAAACACCATATATTTT
d_gene: .; j_gene: TRBJ1-2; abundance: few; v_gene: TRBV10-3; CDR3aa: CAIQIGDNYGYTF; CDR3nt: TGTGCCATCCAAATTGGAGATAACTATGGCTACACCTTC